This T cell receptor beta chain stems from a study of blood T cell repertoires in COVID-19. TCRdb's table, derived via immunoSEQ multiplex PCR, lists solely in-frame clones and lacks some. Among nearly 350,000 clones listed, approximately 89% were seen once. Trimming removed 5 bases from V and 6 bases from J; junction bases left unmatched: 5. This CDR3 is built from 15 residues. Germline CDR1 reads SEHNR; CDR2 reads FQNEAQ (reference sequence). Sequencing was performed on peripheral blood. The genes are TRBV7-9 and TRBJ2-2; 11 bases map to TRBD1. This TCR was recovered from a woman aged 18 to 35 who had recovered from COVID-19. The CDR3 is CASSPRTGGPGELFF. The CDR3 DNA is TGTGCCAGCAGCCCCAGGACAGGGGGCCCCGGGGAGCTGTTTTTT.